These 19 T cell receptor beta chains originate from one sample sequenced in a study of blood T cells in healthy people across ages. A second PCR, run for about 7 to 11 cycles, used a sample-barcoded 5' primer plus a J-beta primer mix. MiXCR was run by TCRdb on the 5' RACE reads, yielding one entry per CDR3 protein. Among roughly 640,000 distinct CDR3 sequences, about 30% were seen once, and the ten largest hold approximately 14%. The sequencing sample was made of blood. These receptors all come from a woman older than 75 in good health.

The chain employs TRBV6-6 and TRBJ2-3, with D maybe TRBD2 (5 bases). V lost 6 bases, J lost 0 bases, and 16 bases lay in between. Germline CDR1 MNHNY, CDR2 SVGAGI (reference sequence). The CDR3 extends over 16 amino acids. CDR3 DNA: TGTGCCAGCAGCCTACTCTTGGGGAGTAGCACAGATACGCAGTATTTT. Translation: CASSLLLGSSTDTQYF.

This clonotype has more than one count but fewer than ten. This may come from a read error, since a much larger clone is one base off. This chain uses TRBV9 with TRBJ2-5; D not resolved. CDR3 length: 14 amino acids. V lost 0 bases to trimming and J lost 1 base, with 7 bases between them. CDR1 SGDLS and CDR2 YYNGEE come from the germline V gene. CDR3: CASSVGGRQETQYF. In DNA form, the CDR3 reads TGTGCCAGCAGCGTAGGAGGACGCCAAGAGACCCAGTACTTC.

The rearrangement links TRBV3-1 to TRBJ2-4; D is uncertain. The J call may be in error: the DNA end matches TRBJ2-5 better. Germline lookup yields CDR1 LGHDT and CDR2 YNNKEL (reference sequence). This CDR3 has 14 residues. CDR3 DNA: TGTGCCAGCAGCCAAGTATGGATACAAGAGACCCAGTACTTC. It translates to CASSQVWIQETQYF.

The sample holds many counts of this clonotype. The CDR3, as DNA: TGTGCCAGCAGCTTCGCACGGGACAGAAATAACTATGGCTACACCTTC. Its protein product is CASSFARDRNNYGYTF. This chain connects TRBV7-9 to TRBJ1-2; 7 nucleotides line up with TRBD1. This CDR3 is 16 amino acids long. Germline V gene data show CDR1 as SEHNR and CDR2 as FQNEAQ (reference sequence). V was clipped by 3 bases and J by 1 base; unmatched bases: 8. Full variable domain (remainder filled in from reference TRBV7-9 and TRBJ1-2): DTGVSQNPRHKITKRGQNVTFRCDPISEHNRLYWYRQTLGQGPEFLTYFQNEAQLEKSRLLSDRFSAERPKGSFSTLEIQRTEQGDSAMYLCASSFARDRNNYGYTFGSGTRLTVV.

This clonotype was recorded many times. V is TRBV18 and J is TRBJ1-2, with D possibly being TRBD1 (5 bases). The V gene lost 3 bases and the J gene lost 3 bases, with 8 bases spanning the gap. Germline lookup yields CDR1 KGHSH and CDR2 LQKENI. CDR3 length: 13 residues. This chain's CDR3 is CASSPRDDYGYTF. Written as DNA, the CDR3 is TGTGCCAGCTCACCCAGGGATGACTATGGCTACACCTTC.

This clonotype was observed many times. A read error may be the cause here, since a much bigger clone is one base away. The chain recombines TRBV10-3 with TRBJ2-5; possibly TRBD2 for D (6 bases). Germline lookup yields CDR1 ENHRY and CDR2 SYGVKD. V was pared by 10 bases and J by 5 bases, with 23 bases between. The CDR3 is made up of 15 amino acids. Here the CDR3 DNA reads TGTGCCAGCCGGACGGGAGCGGTTGAGGGGGAGACCCAGTACTTC. Translation gives CASRTGAVEGETQYF.

This sequence joins TRBV12-3 or TRBV12-4 and TRBJ2-3; D gene uncertain. CDR3 length: 15 amino acids. V lost 1 base and J lost 4, with 12 bases in between. Written as DNA, the CDR3 is TGTGCCAGCAGTTTAGGGAGAGTGGTCGCAGATACGCAGTATTTT. Its translation: CASSLGRVVADTQYF.

This clonotype was found a few times. The CDR3 region is CSAQGQGSLNYGYTF. The CDR3 DNA sequence: TGCAGTGCTCAGGGACAGGGGAGCCTTAACTATGGCTACACCTTC. The rearrangement joins TRBV20-1 to TRBJ1-2; TRBD1 matches at 10 bases. CDR3 length equals 15 residues. In germline, CDR1 is DFQATT, CDR2 SNEGSKA (reference sequence). The ends lost 5 bases at V and 1 base at J; junction bases unmatched: 7.

This rearrangement joins TRBV7-8 to TRBJ2-1, with D unresolved. Judging by the DNA end, TRBJ2-7 fits better; the J call may be wrong. The CDR3 consists of 16 residues. CDR1 and CDR2 (germline): SGHVS, FQNEAQ. The CDR3: CASSLVPPGSYNEQYF. For the CDR3, the DNA is TGTGCCAGCAGCTTAGTACCCCCCGGCTCCTACAATGAGCAGTACTTC.

The chain couples TRBV7-3 to TRBJ1-1; possibly TRBD1 for D (5 bases). Trimming cost V 5 bases and J 6 bases, with 13 bases left between them. The CDR3 length is 13 residues. Germline CDR1 SGHTA, CDR2 FQGTGA. The CDR3 nucleotides read TGTGCCAGCAGCACGTCAGGGTCCGCTGAAGCTTTCTTT. This gives the protein CASSTSGSAEAFF.

This clonotype was detected ten times or more. The CDR3, as DNA: TGTGCCAGCAGTGAAGCGCTCAGCATACAAGAGACCCAGTACTTC. This encodes CASSEALSIQETQYF. The chain joins TRBV6-1 to TRBJ2-5, with D unclear. Germline loops: CDR1 MNHNS, CDR2 SASEGT. Trimming stripped 0 bases from V and 2 bases from J, with 10 bases between. The CDR3 loop spans 15 amino acids.

Concerning this clonotype: A much larger clone lies one base from this, so it may be a read error. The rearrangement links TRBV20-1 to TRBJ2-1; D perhaps matches TRBD2 (6 bases). The CDR3 has 15 amino acids. Looked up from germline, CDR1 is DFQATT and CDR2 is SNEGSKA (reference sequence). V was shortened by 3 bases and J by 0 bases, with 12 bases between the two germline ends. The CDR3 here is CSARARAGSYNEQFF. CDR3 bases: TGCAGTGCTAGGGCTCGAGCGGGCTCCTACAATGAGCAGTTCTTC.

In this sample, this clonotype turned up many times. The J gene is TRBJ1-6, the V gene TRBV6-1; perhaps TRBD1 as D (6 bases). The V gene lost 7 bases and the J gene lost 7 bases, with 20 bases spanning the gap. Germline V gene sequence: CDR1 MNHNS, CDR2 SASEGT. This CDR3 comprises 16 residues. In nucleotides, the CDR3 is TGTGCCAGCATCTTCGGGGGCGAGGGGGGGAATTCACCCCTCCACTTT. Amino acid sequence: CASIFGGEGGNSPLHF.

Regarding this clonotype: This could be a read error, since a much larger clone is one nucleotide away. J is TRBJ2-5 and V is TRBV5-1; 9 bases line up with TRBD1. This CDR3 comprises 14 residues. J was trimmed by 5 bases and V by 7 bases; bases with no gene match: 9. In germline, CDR1 is SGHRS, CDR2 YFSETQ. CDR3 bases: TGCGCCAGCGGCGTACAGGGGGCGGAGGAGACCCAGTACTTC. This codes for CASGVQGAEETQYF.

This chain connects TRBV20-1 to TRBJ2-7; 10 bases are a match to TRBD2. Germline-derived CDR1 and CDR2 are DFQATT and SNEGSKA (reference sequence). Trimming took 8 bases from V and 5 from J; bases not matched to a gene: 6. CDR3 length: 12 amino acids. The CDR3 spells CSLLAGSNEQYF. CDR3 coding DNA: TGCAGTCTACTAGCGGGGTCCAACGAGCAGTACTTC.

V gene TRBV3-1 combines with J gene TRBJ1-1; D remains unclear. The V and J ends lost 0 bases and 5 bases respectively, with 10 bases between them. Germline V gene lookup returns CDR1 LGHDT and CDR2 YNNKEL (reference sequence). The CDR3 has 14 amino acids. CDR3 loop: CASSQDGVVTEAFF. The CDR3 DNA sequence: TGTGCCAGCAGCCAAGATGGGGTAGTAACTGAAGCTTTCTTT.

The gene calls are TRBV20-1 and TRBJ2-6; 11 bases align to TRBD1. V dropped 5 bases and J dropped 0; count of bases not matched to a gene: 3. CDR3 length: 16 residues. Germline CDR1 DFQATT, CDR2 SNEGSKA (reference sequence). The CDR3: CSAGGTGGSGANVLTF. The CDR3 nucleotides read TGCAGTGCTGGAGGGACAGGGGGCTCTGGGGCCAACGTCCTGACTTTC.

This clonotype showed up many times. This chain links TRBV7-2 with TRBJ2-5; D perhaps matches TRBD2 (6 bases). The V gene lost 1 base and the J gene lost 6 bases, with 12 bases spanning the gap. This CDR3 has 14 residues. The germline V gene encodes CDR1 SGHTA and CDR2 FQGNSA. CDR3 sequence reads: CASSLGRGRKTQYF. The DNA of the CDR3 is TGTGCCAGCAGCTTAGGACGGGGGAGAAAGACCCAGTACTTC.

The V gene is TRBV30, the J gene TRBJ2-5, with D possibly matching TRBD2 (6 bases). V was trimmed by 3 bases and J by 5 bases, leaving 10 bases between them. CDR1 is GTSNPN, CDR2 SVGIG, per germline (reference sequence). This CDR3 is 12 amino acids long. The CDR3 reads CAWRDGRETQYF. CDR3 coding DNA: TGTGCCTGGAGGGATGGGAGGGAGACCCAGTACTTC.